This T cell receptor beta chain was retrieved from a study of response to subunit inactivated influenza vaccine. In TCRdb, the RT-PCR reads were re-called with MiXCR into one record per CDR3 protein. Of more than 450,000 distinct CDR3 sequences in the sample, approximately 7.6% were seen once. The V end was cut by 5 bases, the J end by 6 bases, with 11 bases between. Germline CDR1 reads SGHTA; CDR2 reads FQGTGA. The CDR3 totals 14 residues. Many counts were recorded for this clonotype. The source of this sequence is a man aged 45 to 70 who received an inactivated influenza vaccine. The chain couples TRBV7-3 to TRBJ2-6; D unclear. The sequences come from PBMCs from blood, collected less than 25 months after vaccination. The CDR3 DNA reads as TGTGCCAGCAGCCTTGCTAGTCAGGCCAACGTCCTGACTTTC. Its translation is CASSLASQANVLTF.